The 9 T cell receptor beta chains below come from one sample, sequenced in a study of CD8+CD57+ T cells in acquired aplastic anemia. Profiling of TCR beta VDJ combinations and CDR3 sequences used genomic DNA as template. TCRdb re-derived calls from the reads in MiXCR, one entry per CDR3 protein. Here the sample spans some 210,000 distinct CDR3 sequences, 61% being singletons. What was sequenced was sorted CD4+, CD8+, or CD8+CD57+ T cells (not recorded which) from PBMCs. The receptor source for this set is a human donor in good health.

The rearrangement uses TRBV7-9 and TRBJ1-1; 8 bases align to TRBD1. Germline-derived CDR1 and CDR2 are SEHNR and FQNEAQ (reference sequence). The CDR3 has 18 amino acids. J was trimmed by 3 bases and V by 2 bases; bases with no gene match: 14. Here the CDR3 DNA reads TGTGCCAGCAGCTTATATCTCGGCAGGGGGCGAATCTACACTGAAGCTTTCTTT. Protein: CASSLYLGRGRIYTEAFF.

The V and J genes are TRBV10-2 and TRBJ1-1; 10 bases map to TRBD1. V lost 7 bases to trimming and J lost 10 bases; unmatched junction nucleotides: 6. This CDR3 comprises 12 residues. Germline CDR1 and CDR2: WSHSY and SAAADI. The CDR3 here is CASILDRGGAFF. In nucleotides, the CDR3 is TGCGCCAGCATCCTGGACAGGGGGGGAGCTTTCTTT.

V and J are TRBV7-8 and TRBJ2-5, with TRBD2 as a possible D gene (6 bases). The DNA end is a closer match to TRBJ2-7, so the J assignment may be wrong. In germline, CDR1 is SGHVS, CDR2 FQNEAQ. The CDR3 contains 16 residues. The CDR3 here is CASSSGGLNKNYEQYF. For the CDR3, the DNA is TGTGCCAGCAGTTCCGGAGGACTAAATAAAAACTACGAGCAGTACTTC.

V usage is TRBV7-9 and J usage is TRBJ2-3, with D possibly matching TRBD1 (5 bases). Germline V gene data show CDR1 as SEHNR and CDR2 as FQNEAQ (reference sequence). Trimming pared 5 bases from V and 6 bases from J, leaving 12 bases between. This CDR3 comprises 13 residues. The CDR3 spells CASSPGPMDTQYF. The CDR3 nucleotides read TGTGCCAGCAGCCCAGGGCCAATGGATACGCAGTATTTT.

The chain carries TRBV24-1 and TRBJ2-5; D not certain. The CDR3 is 12 amino acids. CDR1 and CDR2 from the germline V gene are KGHDR and SFDVKD. Trimming stripped 2 bases from V and 4 bases from J, with 4 bases between. CDR3 amino acids: CATSDSGETQYF. The CDR3 nucleotides read TGTGCCACCAGTGATTCGGGAGAGACCCAGTACTTC.

This chain uses TRBV20-1 with TRBJ1-6; 8 nucleotides match TRBD1. The CDR3 runs to 16 residues. The V gene's germline CDR1 is DFQATT and CDR2 SNEGSKA (reference sequence). J gave up 5 bases and V 0 bases, and 6 bases lay outside the gene matches. The CDR3 sequence: CSARDRPGQDNSPLHF. Here the CDR3 DNA reads TGCAGTGCTAGAGACCGCCCGGGACAGGATAATTCACCCCTCCACTTT.

This clonotype was found a few times. This sequence joins TRBV7-8 and TRBJ1-1, with D possibly matching TRBD1 (5 bases). Germline lookup yields CDR1 SGHVS and CDR2 FQNEAQ. Trimming took 5 bases from V and 8 from J, leaving 12 bases between them. There are 12 residues in the CDR3. The CDR3 loop is CASSHDSREAFF. The CDR3 DNA follows: TGTGCCAGCAGCCATGACAGTCGCGAAGCTTTCTTT. The whole variable domain, remainder taken from reference TRBV7-8 and TRBJ1-1, is GAGVSQSPRYKVAKRGQDVALRCDPISGHVSLFWYQQALGQGPEFLTYFQNEAQLDKSGLPSDRFFAERPEGSVSTLKIQRTQQEDSAVYLCASSHDSREAFFGQGTRLTVV.

This clonotype was counted many times. The V and J genes are TRBV20-1 and TRBJ2-2, with 9 bases aligning to TRBD2. The CDR3 has 15 amino acids. Germline CDR1 is DFQATT and CDR2 is SNEGSKA (reference sequence). V lost 6 bases to trimming and J lost 3 bases; unmatched junction nucleotides: 8. DNA of the CDR3: TGCAGTGCCCGCCGGCCTAGCGGGGACACCGGGGAGCTGTTTTTT. Translated, it gives CSARRPSGDTGELFF.

The chain carries TRBV5-6 and TRBJ2-6; D call uncertain. This CDR3 comprises 15 residues. Germline V CDR1 and CDR2: SGHDT, YYEEEE. V was pared by 4 bases and J by 0 bases, with 8 bases between. The CDR3 DNA reads as TGTGCCAGCAGCCGACCCAGCTCTGGGGCCAACGTCCTGACTTTC. This encodes CASSRPSSGANVLTF.